The sequence of this T cell receptor beta chain was determined in a study of blood T cell repertoires in COVID-19. CDR1 SGHRS and CDR2 YFSETQ come from the germline V gene. V gave up 0 bases and J gave up 1 base, with 15 bases separating them. This CDR3 contains 17 residues. Data came from immunoSEQ multiplex PCR; TCRdb stores just in-frame clones and leaves some out. The sample gives about 190,000 clones, approximately 90% of which show up once; 4% to 5% is in the top ten. The sequenced material came from peripheral blood. The receptor was derived from a woman aged 25 to 45 with acute or convalescent COVID-19. The V and J genes are TRBV5-1 and TRBJ2-3; D gene ambiguous. Here the CDR3 DNA reads TGCGCCAGCAGCTTGGAGCGAAGCCCCAGCGGCACAGATACGCAGTATTTT. This gives the protein CASSLERSPSGTDTQYF.